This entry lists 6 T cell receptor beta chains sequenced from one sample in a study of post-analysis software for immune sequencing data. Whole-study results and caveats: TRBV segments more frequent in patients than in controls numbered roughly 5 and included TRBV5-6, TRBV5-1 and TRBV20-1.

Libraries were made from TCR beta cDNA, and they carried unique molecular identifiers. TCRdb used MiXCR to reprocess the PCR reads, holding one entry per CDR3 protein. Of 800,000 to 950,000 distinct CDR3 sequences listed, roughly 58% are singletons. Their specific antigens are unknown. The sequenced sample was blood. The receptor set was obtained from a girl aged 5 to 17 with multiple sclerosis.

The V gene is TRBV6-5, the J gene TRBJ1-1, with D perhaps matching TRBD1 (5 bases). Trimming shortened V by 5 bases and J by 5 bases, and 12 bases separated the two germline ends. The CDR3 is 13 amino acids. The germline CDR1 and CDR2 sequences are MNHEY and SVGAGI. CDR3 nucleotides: TGTGCCAGCAGTCAGGGTTGGCTGACTGAAGCTTTCTTT. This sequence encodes CASSQGWLTEAFF.

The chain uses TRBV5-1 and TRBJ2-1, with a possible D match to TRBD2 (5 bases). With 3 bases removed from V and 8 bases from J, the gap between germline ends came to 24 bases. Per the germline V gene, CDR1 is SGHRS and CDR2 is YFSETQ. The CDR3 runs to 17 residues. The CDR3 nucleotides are TGCGCCAGCAGCTGGCCGGACGCTTCAGCCAAGAGGGATGAGCAGTTCTTC. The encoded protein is CASSWPDASAKRDEQFF.

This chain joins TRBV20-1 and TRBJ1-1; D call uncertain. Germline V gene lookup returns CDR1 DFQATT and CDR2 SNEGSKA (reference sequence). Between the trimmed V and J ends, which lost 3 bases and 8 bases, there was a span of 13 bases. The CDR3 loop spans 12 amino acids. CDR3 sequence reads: CSARGIAREAFF. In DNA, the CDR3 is TGCAGTGCTAGGGGTATCGCCCGAGAAGCTTTCTTT.

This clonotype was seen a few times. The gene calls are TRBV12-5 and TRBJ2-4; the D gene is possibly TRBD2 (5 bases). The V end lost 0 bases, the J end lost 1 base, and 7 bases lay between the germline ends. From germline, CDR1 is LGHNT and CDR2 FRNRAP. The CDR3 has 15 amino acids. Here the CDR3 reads CASGLVVAAKNIQYF. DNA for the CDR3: TGTGCTAGTGGTTTGGTAGTAGCGGCCAAAAACATTCAGTACTTC. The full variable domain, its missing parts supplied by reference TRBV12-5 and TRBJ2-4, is DARVTQTPRHKVTEMGQEVTMRCQPILGHNTVFWYRQTMMQGLELLAYFRNRAPLDDSGMPKDRFSAEMPDATLATLKIQPSEPRDSAVYFCASGLVVAAKNIQYFGAGTRLSVL.

CDR3 loop: CASSLNGRALNEQFF. For the CDR3, the DNA is TGTGCCAGCAGCTTAAACGGGAGGGCCCTCAATGAGCAGTTCTTC. J is TRBJ2-1 and V is TRBV11-3; 8 bases are shared with TRBD2. This CDR3 spans 15 amino acids. V lost 2 bases, J lost 6 bases, and 6 bases stayed unmatched. Germline CDR1 reads SGHNT; CDR2 reads YENEEA.

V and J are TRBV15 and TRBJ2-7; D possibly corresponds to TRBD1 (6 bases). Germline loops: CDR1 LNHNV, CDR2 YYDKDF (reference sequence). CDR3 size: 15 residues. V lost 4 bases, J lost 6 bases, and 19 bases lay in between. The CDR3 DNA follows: TGTGCCACCAGCATTTTCACAGGGCTGGCCCTCGAGCAGTACTTC. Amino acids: CATSIFTGLALEQYF.